The entry below describes one TCR beta chain. A much larger clone lies one base from this, so it may be a read error. The final CDR3 position lacks the conserved phenylalanine or tryptophan, pointing to a likely read error. This specimen belongs to a study of CD8 T cells in ankylosing spondylitis. Each TCR beta library was made by quantitative 5'-RACE that incorporated molecular barcodes. TCRdb re-analysed the 5' RACE reads in MiXCR, keeping a single row per CDR3 protein. The repertoire has 150,000 to 200,000 distinct CDR3 sequences, roughly 18% of them found once; the top ten carry around 4.5%. Trimming shortened V by 9 bases and J by 0 bases, and 15 bases separated the two germline ends. This CDR3 spans 15 amino acids. Germline V lookup: CDR1 ENHRY, CDR2 SYGVKD.

This sequence was found in a male donor under 30 with ankylosing spondylitis or in good health (not recorded which). The rearrangement joins TRBV10-3 to TRBJ2-1; TRBD2 is a possible D gene (5 bases). Sequenced: blood, either unsorted or a sorted T cell fraction (not recorded which). The CDR3 here is CAITRGLDSYNEQFY. In DNA form, the CDR3 reads TGTGCCATTACACGGGGTCTCGACTCCTACAATGAGCAGTTCTAC.